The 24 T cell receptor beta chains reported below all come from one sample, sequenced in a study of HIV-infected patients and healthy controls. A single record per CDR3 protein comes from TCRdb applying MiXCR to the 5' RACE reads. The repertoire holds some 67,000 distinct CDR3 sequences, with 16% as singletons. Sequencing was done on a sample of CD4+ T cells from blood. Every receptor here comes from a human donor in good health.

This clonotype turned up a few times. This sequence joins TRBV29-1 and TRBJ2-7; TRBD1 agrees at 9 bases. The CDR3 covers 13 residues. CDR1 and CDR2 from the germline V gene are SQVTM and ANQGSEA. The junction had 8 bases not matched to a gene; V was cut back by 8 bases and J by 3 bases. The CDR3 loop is CSPKRDRDYEQYF. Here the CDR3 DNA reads TGCAGCCCCAAGCGGGACAGGGACTACGAGCAGTACTTC.

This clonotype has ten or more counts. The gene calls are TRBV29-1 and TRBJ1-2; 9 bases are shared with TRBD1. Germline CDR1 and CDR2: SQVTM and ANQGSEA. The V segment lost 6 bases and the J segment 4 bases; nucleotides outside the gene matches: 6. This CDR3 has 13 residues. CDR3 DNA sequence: TGCAGCGTCGGACAGGGGCAGTCCTATGGCTACACCTTC. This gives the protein CSVGQGQSYGYTF.

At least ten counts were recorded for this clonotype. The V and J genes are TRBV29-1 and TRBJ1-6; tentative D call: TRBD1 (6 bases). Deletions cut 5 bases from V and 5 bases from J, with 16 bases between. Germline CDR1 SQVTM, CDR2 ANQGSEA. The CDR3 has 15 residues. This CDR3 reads CSVRTDSTDNSPLHF. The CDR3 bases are TGCAGCGTTAGGACAGATTCGACTGATAATTCACCCCTCCACTTT.

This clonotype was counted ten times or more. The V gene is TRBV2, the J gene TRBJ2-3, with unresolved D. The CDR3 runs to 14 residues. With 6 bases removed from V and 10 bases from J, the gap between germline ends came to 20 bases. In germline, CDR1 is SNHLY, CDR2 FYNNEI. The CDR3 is CASSRKGANDPQYF. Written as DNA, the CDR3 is TGTGCCAGCAGCCGAAAAGGTGCGAACGATCCGCAGTATTTT.

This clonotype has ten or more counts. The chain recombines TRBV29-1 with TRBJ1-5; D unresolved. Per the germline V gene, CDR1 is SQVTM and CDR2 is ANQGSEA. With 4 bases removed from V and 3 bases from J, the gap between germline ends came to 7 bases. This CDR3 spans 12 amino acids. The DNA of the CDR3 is TGCAGCGTTGGCGGAGTCAATCAGCCCCAGCATTTT. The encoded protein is CSVGGVNQPQHF. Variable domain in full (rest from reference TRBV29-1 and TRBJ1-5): SAVISQKPSRDICQRGTSLTIQCQVDSQVTMMFWYRQQPGQSLTLIATANQGSEATYESGFVIDKFPISRPNLTFSTLTVSNMSPEDSSIYLCSVGGVNQPQHFGDGTRLSIL.

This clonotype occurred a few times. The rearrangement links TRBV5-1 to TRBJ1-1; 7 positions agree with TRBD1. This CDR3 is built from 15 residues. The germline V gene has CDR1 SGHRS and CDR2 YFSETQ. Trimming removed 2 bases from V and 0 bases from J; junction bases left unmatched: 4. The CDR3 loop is CASSLHTGVNTEAFF. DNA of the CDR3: TGCGCCAGCAGCTTACATACAGGGGTGAACACTGAAGCTTTCTTT.

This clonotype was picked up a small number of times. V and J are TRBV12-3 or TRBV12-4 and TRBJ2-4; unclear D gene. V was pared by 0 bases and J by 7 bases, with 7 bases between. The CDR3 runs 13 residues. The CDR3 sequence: CASSLAGSNIQYF. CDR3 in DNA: TGTGCCAGCAGTTTAGCAGGTTCGAACATTCAGTACTTC.

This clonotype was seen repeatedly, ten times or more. CDR3 coding DNA: TGTGCCAGCAGTTCTTCCCCGGGGCCTAGAAACACCATATATTTT. Translated: CASSSSPGPRNTIYF. This chain links TRBV7-9 with TRBJ1-3; D perhaps matches TRBD1 (5 bases). V gave up 6 bases and J gave up 5 bases, with 17 bases separating them. The CDR3 is 15 amino acids. Germline V gives CDR1 SEHNR, CDR2 FQNEAQ (reference sequence).

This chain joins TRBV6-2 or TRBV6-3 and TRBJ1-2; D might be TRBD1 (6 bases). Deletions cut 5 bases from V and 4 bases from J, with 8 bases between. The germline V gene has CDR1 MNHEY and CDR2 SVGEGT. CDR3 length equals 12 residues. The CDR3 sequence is CASSADSYGYTF. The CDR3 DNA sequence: TGTGCCAGCAGTGCGGACAGCTATGGCTACACCTTC.

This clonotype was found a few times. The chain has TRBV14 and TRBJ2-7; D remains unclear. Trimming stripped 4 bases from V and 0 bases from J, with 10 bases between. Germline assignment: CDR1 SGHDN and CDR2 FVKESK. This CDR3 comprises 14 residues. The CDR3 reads CASSLWVGSYEQYF. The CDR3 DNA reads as TGTGCCAGCAGCCTATGGGTCGGCTCCTACGAGCAGTACTTC.

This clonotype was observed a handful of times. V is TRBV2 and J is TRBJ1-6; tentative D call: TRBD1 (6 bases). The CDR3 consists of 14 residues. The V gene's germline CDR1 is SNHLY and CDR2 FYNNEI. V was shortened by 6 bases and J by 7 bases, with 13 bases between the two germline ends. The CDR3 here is CASRRGQRNSPLHF. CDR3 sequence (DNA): TGTGCCAGCAGGCGAGGACAGAGGAATTCACCCCTCCACTTT. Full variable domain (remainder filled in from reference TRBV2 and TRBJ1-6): EPEVTQTPSHQVTQMGQEVILRCVPISNHLYFYWYRQILGQKVEFLVSFYNNEISEKSEIFDDQFSVERPDGSNFTLKIRSTKLEDSAMYFCASRRGQRNSPLHFGNGTRLTVT.

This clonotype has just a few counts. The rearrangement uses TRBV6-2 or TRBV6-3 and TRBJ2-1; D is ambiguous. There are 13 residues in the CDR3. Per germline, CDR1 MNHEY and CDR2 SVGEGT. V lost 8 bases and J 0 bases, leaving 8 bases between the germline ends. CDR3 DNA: TGTGCCAGCGTTTCCCGCTCCTACAATGAGCAGTTCTTC. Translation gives CASVSRSYNEQFF.

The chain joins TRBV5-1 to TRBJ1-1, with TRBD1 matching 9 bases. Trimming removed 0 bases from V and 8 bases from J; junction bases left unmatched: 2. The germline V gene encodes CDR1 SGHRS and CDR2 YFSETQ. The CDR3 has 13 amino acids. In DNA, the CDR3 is TGCGCCAGCAGCTTGGAGGGACAGGGAGAAGCTTTCTTT. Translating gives CASSLEGQGEAFF.

The DNA of the CDR3 is TGTGCCAGCGGCCGGGACAGCGGTTACAATGAGCAGTTCTTC. It encodes CASGRDSGYNEQFF. The rearrangement links TRBV7-2 to TRBJ2-1; TRBD1 agrees at 7 bases. With V trimmed by 8 bases and J by 4 bases, 8 bases remained unmatched. From germline, CDR1 is SGHTA and CDR2 FQGNSA. This CDR3 region has 14 residues.

The CDR3 region is CSARQGALGANVLTF. Here the CDR3 DNA reads TGCAGTGCTAGACAGGGGGCTTTAGGGGCCAACGTCCTGACTTTC. The rearrangement links TRBV20-1 to TRBJ2-6; 8 bases match TRBD1. The V segment lost 2 bases and the J segment 4 bases; nucleotides outside the gene matches: 4. Germline CDR1 reads DFQATT; CDR2 reads SNEGSKA (reference sequence). CDR3 length: 15 amino acids.

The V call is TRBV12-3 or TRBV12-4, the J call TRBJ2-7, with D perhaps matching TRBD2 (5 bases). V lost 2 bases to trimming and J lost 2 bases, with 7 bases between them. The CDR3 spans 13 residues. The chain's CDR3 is CASSLKRAYEQYF. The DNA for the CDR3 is TGTGCCAGCAGTTTAAAGAGGGCCTACGAGCAGTACTTC.

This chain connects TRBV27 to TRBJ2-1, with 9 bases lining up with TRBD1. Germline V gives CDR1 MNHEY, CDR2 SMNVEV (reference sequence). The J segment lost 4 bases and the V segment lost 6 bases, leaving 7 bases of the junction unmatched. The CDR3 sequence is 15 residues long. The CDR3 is CASREGQGVYNEQFF. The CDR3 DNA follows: TGTGCCAGCAGAGAGGGACAGGGAGTTTACAATGAGCAGTTCTTC.

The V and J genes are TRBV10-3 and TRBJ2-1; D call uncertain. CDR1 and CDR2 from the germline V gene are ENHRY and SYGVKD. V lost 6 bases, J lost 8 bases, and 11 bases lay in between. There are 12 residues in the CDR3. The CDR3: CAISSLGYEQFF. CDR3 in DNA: TGTGCCATCAGCTCTTTGGGCTATGAGCAGTTCTTC.

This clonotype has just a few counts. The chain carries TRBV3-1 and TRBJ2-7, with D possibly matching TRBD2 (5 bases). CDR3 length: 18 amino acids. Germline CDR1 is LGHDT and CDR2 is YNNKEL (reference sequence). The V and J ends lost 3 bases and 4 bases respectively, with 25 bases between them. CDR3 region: CASSQGVEVFLMRYEQYF. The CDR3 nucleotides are TGTGCCAGCAGCCAGGGAGTAGAAGTTTTCCTCATGAGGTACGAGCAGTACTTC.

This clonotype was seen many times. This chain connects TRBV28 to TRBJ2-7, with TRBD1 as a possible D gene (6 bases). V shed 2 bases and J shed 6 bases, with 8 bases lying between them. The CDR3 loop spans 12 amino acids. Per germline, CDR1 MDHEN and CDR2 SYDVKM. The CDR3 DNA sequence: TGTGCCAGCAGTTTAGCAGGGGCCGAGCAGTACTTC. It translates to CASSLAGAEQYF.

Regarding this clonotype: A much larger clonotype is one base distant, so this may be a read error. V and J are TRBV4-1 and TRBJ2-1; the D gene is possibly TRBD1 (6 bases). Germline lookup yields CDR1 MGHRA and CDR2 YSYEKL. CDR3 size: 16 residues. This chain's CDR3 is CASSQVGAMGENEKFF. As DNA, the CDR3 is TGCGCCAGCAGCCAAGTGGGGGCGATGGGAGAGAATGAGAAGTTCTTC.

Here the CDR3 reads CASSLGQTLYF. The CDR3 DNA reads as TGTGCCAGCAGTTTAGGGCAGACGCTGTACTTC. This chain links TRBV27 with TRBJ2-7, with D hard to call. This CDR3 region has 11 residues. CDR1 and CDR2 (germline): MNHEY, SMNVEV (reference sequence). Trimming cost V 2 bases and J 12 bases, with 11 bases left between them.

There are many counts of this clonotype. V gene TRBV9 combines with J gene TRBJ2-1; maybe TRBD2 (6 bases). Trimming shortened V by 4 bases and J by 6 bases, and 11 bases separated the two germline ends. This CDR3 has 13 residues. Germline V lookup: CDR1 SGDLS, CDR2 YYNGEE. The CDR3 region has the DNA TGTGCCAGCAGCCGGGACTTTAGCAATGAGCAGTTCTTC. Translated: CASSRDFSNEQFF.

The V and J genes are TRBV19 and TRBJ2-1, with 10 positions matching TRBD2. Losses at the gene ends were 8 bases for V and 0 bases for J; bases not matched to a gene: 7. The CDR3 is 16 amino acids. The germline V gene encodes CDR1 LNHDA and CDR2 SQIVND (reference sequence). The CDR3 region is CASQGTSASSYNEQFF. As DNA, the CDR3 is TGTGCCAGTCAGGGGACTAGCGCAAGCTCCTACAATGAGCAGTTCTTC. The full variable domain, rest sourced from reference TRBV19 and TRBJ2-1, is DGGITQSPKYLFRKEGQNVTLSCEQNLNHDAMYWYRQDPGQGLRLIYYSQIVNDFQKGDIAEGYSVSREKKESFPLTVTSAQKNPTAFYLCASQGTSASSYNEQFFGPGTRLTVL.